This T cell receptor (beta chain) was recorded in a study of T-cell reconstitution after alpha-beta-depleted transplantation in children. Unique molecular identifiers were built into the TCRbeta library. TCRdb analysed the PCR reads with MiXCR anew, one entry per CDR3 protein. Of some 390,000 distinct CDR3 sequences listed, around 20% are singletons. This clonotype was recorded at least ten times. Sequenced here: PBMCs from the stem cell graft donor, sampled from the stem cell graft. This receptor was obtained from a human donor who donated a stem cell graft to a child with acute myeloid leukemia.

This CDR3 is CSARDSSSYEQYF. CDR3 DNA sequence: TGCAGTGCTAGGGACTCATCCTCCTACGAGCAGTACTTC. The rearrangement links TRBV20-1 to TRBJ2-7, with D maybe TRBD2 (5 bases). CDR1 DFQATT and CDR2 SNEGSKA come from the germline V gene (reference sequence). The CDR3 totals 13 residues. Trimming shortened V by 3 bases and J by 0 bases, and 9 bases separated the two germline ends.